This T cell receptor beta chain was retrieved from a study of cytomegalovirus exposure and HLA in healthy donors listed by TCRdb under 2017. About the study as a whole: According to an earlier analysis of 587 of the donors, 200 million or so T cells yielded 90 million to 130 million unique TCR beta sequences and about 280 Gb of sequence data. An early release covering 550 to 650 HLA-typed donors comprised about 310 gigabases of sequencing data and roughly 86 million unique TCR sequences. Of the approximately 400 genotyped donors, 81% fell in the genetic ancestry cluster associated with self-reported Caucasian donors. The study aimed to test whether cataloging public T cell receptors could reveal signatures of past pathogen exposure. The study profiled the T cell repertoires of 500 to 800 subjects by immunosequencing and related them to cytomegalovirus serostatus. Besides the first cohort of more than 650 subjects, a separate validation cohort made up of over 100 different subjects was used. To predict cytomegalovirus infection status, the study brought together high-throughput TCR immunosequencing, statistical association of individual TCRs with disease status, and machine learning. A later analysis re-analyzed previously published TCR beta repertoires from roughly 630 donors and added high-resolution HLA genotyping to study TCR occurrence patterns. In the later analysis, no new phenotypic data were used to find candidate immune exposures; instead, reliance was placed on TCR beta sequences and their occurrence across donors. An earlier analysis of several hundred of the donors applied high-throughput TCR beta sequencing to assess whether each TCR beta V gene segment acted as functional or pseudogenic. Donor age, sex, ethnicity and CMV serostatus were collected together with the repertoire data. Genome-wide SNP genotypes for about 65% of the roughly 700 donors were used in a later genetic analysis, which treated that subset as a discovery cohort. Every repertoire in the discovery cohort had been generated on one and the same sequencing platform. Both class I and class II loci were covered by HLA typing, at four-digit resolution. The number of donors typed differed by locus, with about 629-640 for A, B, C, DRB1 and DQB1, more than 500 for DQA1, under 610 for DPA1, and under 490 for DPB1. About 5 DR-DQ haplotypes were handled as single units for association and clustering, since linkage in the cohort was strong. Across some 400 genotyped donors of the cohort, an average of about 240,000 unique TCR beta nucleotide sequences per donor were sequenced, and 15% to 20% of those sequences were non-productive.

The research as a whole found: Three of the identified cytomegalovirus-associated TCR beta chains were confirmed in vitro to be specific for cytomegalovirus antigens. Broadly in line with IMGT annotations, most TCR beta V segments showed up in productive rearrangements about 90% or about 30% of the time in an earlier analysis of a few hundred of the donors. Because HLA typing was unavailable for some donors at each locus, only the typed subset was used in association tests. For the cohort, immune exposure information was limited to CMV serostatus. Some IMGT-functional V segments, including TRBV6-2 and TRBV6-3, could not be distinguished by the 87-base-pair reads and were therefore excluded. Because counts were too low, 15 to 20 rarely observed V segments, including chromosome 9 orphons, were left out of the earlier analysis of 587 of the donors. According to a later analysis, TCR association rates differed among HLA loci, with DRB1 alleles showing the most associated TCRs and HLA-C alleles showing the fewest. Specific HLA alleles were associated with roughly 17,000 TCR beta sequences at a false discovery rate of 0.05 in a later analysis. In a later genetic analysis, fewer N-insertions in productive TCRs were reported among donors in an Asian-associated ancestry cluster than the roughly 700-donor mean. In a later analysis, several top co-occurrence clusters were reported to appear linked to parvovirus B19, influenza, CMV and Epstein-Barr virus. In a later analysis, HLA-associated TCR beta chains were found to be more clonally expanded and to have lower generation probabilities than equally common non-associated chains. The cohort was sequenced for TCR beta chains only, and without alpha or paired-chain data the features that could be detected were limited. The study gave a list of over 150 TCR beta chains associated with cytomegalovirus. When HLA alleles, especially DR and DQ, strongly co-occurred, attributing TCR associations to individual alleles was difficult. The presence/absence analyses assumed that sequencing depth was roughly uniform across donors, and that assumption may not be true. A cluster of highly shared sequence variants was judged likely to represent a technical artifact of the sequencing pipeline. Most CMV-associated TCR beta chains appeared to be HLA-restricted in a later analysis, and the HLA associations seemed to be driven largely by CMV exposure. An association between a missense DCLRE1C variant and V-gene and J-gene trimming of TCR beta chains was found in a later genetic analysis and replicated in an independent cohort. A further reported finding was that TCR beta sequences accurately predicted the HLA-A and HLA-B alleles for most subjects in the first cohort. The classifier was reported to diagnose cytomegalovirus status with high specificity and sensitivity in both the original cohort and the validation cohort. According to the authors, the approach could potentially be generalized to other disease states and immunological phenotypes. Most TCR sequences were observed very rarely across donors, whereas some public TCRs were present in many individuals. Correlated functional status among segregating V segments might be attributable to linkage disequilibrium, but an unknown experimental factor could not be ruled out.

This clone showed up just once. What antigen it recognizes has not been identified. There are no base qualities to consult, and no much larger clone falls within one base. The cohort was made up of around 720 healthy bone marrow donors. At the time of sampling, every cohort member was nominally healthy, though immune exposures that went unrecorded were likely present. The donor tested CMV seropositive, placing the donor among the 310 or so seropositive members of the cohort. Each donor provided a peripheral blood sample, and peripheral blood mononuclear cells were used for TCR beta sequencing. Genomic DNA extraction from the blood cell samples was performed with the Qiagen DNeasy Blood Extraction Kit. From cysteine to phenylalanine, the CDR3 is 11 amino acids long. The retained sequence is limited to the CDR3, 33 bases, with the frame set at the first base. Reading the germline V gene gives CDR1 MDHEN and CDR2 SYDVKM. The junction carries 6 bases between V and J, which are trimmed by 5 bases and 4 bases respectively.

The library relied on the immunoSEQ multiplex PCR assay. For the multiplex PCR, a mixture combining 60 forward primers for TCR Vbeta segments and 13 reverse primers for TCR Jbeta segments was used. The CDR3 region of rearranged TCR beta genes was amplified from genomic DNA by a multiplex PCR assay. Amplified TCR beta libraries were sequenced as 87-base-pair reads on the Illumina HiSeq System. Per the original workflow: In a later analysis, some 80 million unique TCR beta chains were counted across the 500 to 850 repertoires, and roughly 11 million of these chains were shared by at least two donors. Raw reads were error-corrected and collapsed into unique sequences by a nearest-neighbor algorithm in which closely related sequences were merged to remove PCR and sequencing errors. CDR3 sequences were aligned to IMGT reference sequences to assign V, D and J gene segments. For a sequence to be retained, at least a six-nucleotide match to both a V gene segment and a J gene segment was required. Rearrangements were called productive when the CDR3 lacked stop codons and stayed in frame with V and J; all others were non-productive. Following IMGT convention, CDR3 was defined as the stretch from the second conserved V-encoded cysteine to the conserved J-encoded phenylalanine. The earlier analysis of 450 to 750 of the donors excluded any sequence lacking an unambiguous match to a single V gene segment. An earlier analysis of fewer than 750 of the donors classified V segments as functional when productive rearrangements were above 56.7% and as segregating when the standard deviation between donors was above 5%. A statistical classification framework was built for diagnosing cytomegalovirus status from the catalog of TCR beta chain sequences. In a later analysis, V and J genes were assigned by comparing TCR nucleotide sequences against IMGT/GENE-DB human TR gene sequences. The TCRdist pipeline was used in a later analysis to assign CDR3 sequences and most-parsimonious VDJ recombination scenarios. In a later analysis, each TCR beta chain was defined by its CDR3 amino acid sequence together with its V-gene family, and reads lacking a unique V-gene family were excluded. A later analysis removed several hundred highly shared, low-generation-probability nucleotide sequences to deal with suspected cross-contamination and a sequencing artifact. A later analysis calculated a clonal expansion index for each public chain from normalized within-repertoire ranks of inferred template counts. A later analysis computed generation probabilities with a VDJ recombination model fitted to out-of-frame rearrangements, and checked the results against IGoR. In a later analysis, TCR-TCR, TCR-HLA and TCR-CMV co-occurrence was scored with hypergeometric tests, and a repertoire-size bias correction was applied to TCR pairs. A later analysis estimated false discovery rates by permuting HLA or CMV assignments 20 times. In a later analysis, co-occurring TCRs were grouped with DBSCAN, and TCRdist sequence similarity was added when clustering was performed within HLA-allele-positive subsets. Repertoires with fewer than 30,000 or more than 120,000 public chains were left out of co-occurrence clustering, as were about 5 repertoires with anomalous nucleotide sharing. The immuneACCESS repertoire file appears here via TCRdb, limited to in-frame rearrangements. These files lack a portion of the clones; in checked studies, under half of the deficit traces to unresolved V genes, and the cause of the others is not known. That table furnishes V, J and clone size, whereas the DNA furnished D and trimming. Within this sample are about 76,000 clones, with around three quarters of them counted one time only. Together, the top ten hold around 10% of the sample.

Sequenced sample: PBMCs. In this chain, TRBV28 is recombined with TRBJ2-7; no D segment can be confidently identified. This TCR was recovered from a male donor in good health and CMV-seropositive. This receptor has the CDR3 CASSTTYEQYF. The DNA sequence is TGTGCCAGCAGTACGACTTACGAGCAGTACTTC.